Reported below is one T cell receptor (beta chain). The antigen is not known. Researchers amplified the TCR beta CDR3 regions from RNA transcripts. Researchers ran a first-round RT-PCR on the TCR CDR3 using the HTBI primer set. MiXCR, applied by TCRdb to the multiplex PCR reads, yields one record per CDR3 protein. This table holds roughly 740,000 distinct CDR3 sequences, less than 20% found once. This specimen comes from a study of T cells in Graves' hyperthyroidism and ophthalmopathy. On the study more broadly: Peripheral blood specimens were obtained at initial diagnosis, prior to any treatment.

The CDR3 has 16 amino acids. Germline V gene data show CDR1 as SNHLY and CDR2 as FYNNEI. V lost 6 bases to trimming and J lost 3 bases; unmatched junction nucleotides: 6. Study observations and caveats: The majority of expanded thyroid clonotypes above 0.001 also appeared in blood.

This clonotype was sampled from a man aged 18 to 30 with Graves' hyperthyroidism. The chain links TRBV2 to TRBJ2-7; 15 nucleotides line up with TRBD2. Sequenced sample: blood. CDR3 loop: CASSEWGLAGGYEQYF. The CDR3 DNA sequence: TGTGCCAGCAGCGAATGGGGACTAGCGGGAGGCTACGAGCAGTACTTC.